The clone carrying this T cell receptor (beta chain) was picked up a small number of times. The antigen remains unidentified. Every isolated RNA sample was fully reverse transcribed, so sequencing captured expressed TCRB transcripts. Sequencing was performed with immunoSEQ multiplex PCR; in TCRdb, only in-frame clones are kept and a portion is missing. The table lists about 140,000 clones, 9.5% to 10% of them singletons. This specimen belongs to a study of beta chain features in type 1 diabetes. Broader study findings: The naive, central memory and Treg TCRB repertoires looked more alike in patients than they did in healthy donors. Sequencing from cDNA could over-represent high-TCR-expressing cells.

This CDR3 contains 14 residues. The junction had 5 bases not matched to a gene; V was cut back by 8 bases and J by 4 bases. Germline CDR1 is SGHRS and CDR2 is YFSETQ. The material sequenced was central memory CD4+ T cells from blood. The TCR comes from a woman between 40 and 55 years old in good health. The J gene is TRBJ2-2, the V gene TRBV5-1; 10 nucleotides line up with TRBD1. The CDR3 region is CASGTGDSTGELFF. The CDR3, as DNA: TGCGCCAGTGGGACAGGGGACTCCACCGGGGAGCTGTTTTTT.